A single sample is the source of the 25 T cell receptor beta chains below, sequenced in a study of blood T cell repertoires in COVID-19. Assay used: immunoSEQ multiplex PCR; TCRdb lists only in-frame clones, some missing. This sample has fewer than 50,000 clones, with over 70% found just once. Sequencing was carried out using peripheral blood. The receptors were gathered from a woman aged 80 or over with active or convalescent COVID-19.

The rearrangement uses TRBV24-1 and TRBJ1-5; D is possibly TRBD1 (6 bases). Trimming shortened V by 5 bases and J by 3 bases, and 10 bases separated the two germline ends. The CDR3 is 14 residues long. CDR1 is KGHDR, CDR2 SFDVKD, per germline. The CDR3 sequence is CATSGGTPNQPQHF. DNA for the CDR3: TGTGCCACCAGTGGTGGGACACCCAATCAGCCCCAGCATTTT.

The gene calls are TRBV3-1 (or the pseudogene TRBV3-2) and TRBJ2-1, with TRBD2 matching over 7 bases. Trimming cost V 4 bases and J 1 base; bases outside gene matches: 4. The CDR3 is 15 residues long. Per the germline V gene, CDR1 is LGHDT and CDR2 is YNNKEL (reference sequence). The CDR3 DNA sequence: TGTGCCAGCAGCCTCGCGCGGGGGTCCTACAATGAGCAGTTCTTC. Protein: CASSLARGSYNEQFF.

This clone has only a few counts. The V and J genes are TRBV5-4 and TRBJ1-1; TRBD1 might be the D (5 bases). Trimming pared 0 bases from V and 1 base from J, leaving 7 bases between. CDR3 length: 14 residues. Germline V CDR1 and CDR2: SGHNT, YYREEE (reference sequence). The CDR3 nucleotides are TGTGCCAGCAGCTTGGCCAGGGCGAACACTGAAGCTTTCTTT. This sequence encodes CASSLARANTEAFF.

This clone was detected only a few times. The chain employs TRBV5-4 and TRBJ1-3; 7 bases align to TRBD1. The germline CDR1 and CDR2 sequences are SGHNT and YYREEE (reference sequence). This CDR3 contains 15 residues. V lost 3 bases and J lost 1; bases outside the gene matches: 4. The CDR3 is CASSSPTGSGNTIYF. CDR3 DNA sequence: TGTGCCAGCAGCTCGCCGACAGGGTCTGGAAACACCATATATTTT.

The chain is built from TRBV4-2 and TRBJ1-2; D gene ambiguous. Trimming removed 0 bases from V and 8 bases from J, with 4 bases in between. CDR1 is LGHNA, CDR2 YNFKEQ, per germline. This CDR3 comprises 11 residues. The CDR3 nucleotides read TGTGCCAGCAGCCAAGACCAGGGCTACACCTTC. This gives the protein CASSQDQGYTF.

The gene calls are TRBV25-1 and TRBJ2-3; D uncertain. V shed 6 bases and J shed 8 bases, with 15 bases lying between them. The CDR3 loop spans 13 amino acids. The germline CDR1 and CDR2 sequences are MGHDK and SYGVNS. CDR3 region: CASRTVGGRTQYF. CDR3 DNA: TGTGCCAGCAGGACCGTTGGCGGTCGTACGCAGTATTTT.

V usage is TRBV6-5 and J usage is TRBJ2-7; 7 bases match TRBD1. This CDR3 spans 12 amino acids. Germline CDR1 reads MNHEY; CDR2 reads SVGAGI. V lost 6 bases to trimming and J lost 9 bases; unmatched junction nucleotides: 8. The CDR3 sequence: CASSTTGTGQYF. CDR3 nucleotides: TGTGCCAGCAGCACGACAGGGACCGGGCAGTACTTC.

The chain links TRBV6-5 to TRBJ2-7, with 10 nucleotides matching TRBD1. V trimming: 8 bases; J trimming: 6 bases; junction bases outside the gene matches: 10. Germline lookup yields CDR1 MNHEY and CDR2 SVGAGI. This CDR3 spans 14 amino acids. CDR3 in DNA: TGTGCCAGCCTCCCGGGACAGGGGTTATTCGAGCAGTACTTC. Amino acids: CASLPGQGLFEQYF.

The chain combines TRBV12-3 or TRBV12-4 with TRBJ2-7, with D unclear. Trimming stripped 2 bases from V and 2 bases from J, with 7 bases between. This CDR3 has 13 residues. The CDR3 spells CASSLPPAYEQYF. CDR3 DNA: TGTGCCAGCAGTTTACCGCCGGCCTACGAGCAGTACTTC.

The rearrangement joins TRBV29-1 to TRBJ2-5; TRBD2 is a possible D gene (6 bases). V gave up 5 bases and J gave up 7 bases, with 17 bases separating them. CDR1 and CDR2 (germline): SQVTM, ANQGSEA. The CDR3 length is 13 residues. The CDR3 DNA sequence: TGCAGCGTTTTGTGGGCCCCCGGGGGGACCCAGTACTTC. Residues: CSVLWAPGGTQYF.

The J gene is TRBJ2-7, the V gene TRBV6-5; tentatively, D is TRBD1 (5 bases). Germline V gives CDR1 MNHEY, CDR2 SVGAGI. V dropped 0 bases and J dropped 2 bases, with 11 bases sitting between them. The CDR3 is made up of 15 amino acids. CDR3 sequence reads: CASSYSTRAPYEQYF. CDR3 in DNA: TGTGCCAGCAGTTACTCGACCAGGGCCCCCTACGAGCAGTACTTC.

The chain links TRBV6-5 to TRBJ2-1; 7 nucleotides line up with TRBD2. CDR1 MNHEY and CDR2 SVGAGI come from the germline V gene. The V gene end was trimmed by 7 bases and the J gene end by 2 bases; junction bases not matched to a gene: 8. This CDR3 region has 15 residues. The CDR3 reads CASNPAGPPYNEQFF. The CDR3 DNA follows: TGTGCCAGCAACCCAGCGGGACCTCCCTACAATGAGCAGTTCTTC.

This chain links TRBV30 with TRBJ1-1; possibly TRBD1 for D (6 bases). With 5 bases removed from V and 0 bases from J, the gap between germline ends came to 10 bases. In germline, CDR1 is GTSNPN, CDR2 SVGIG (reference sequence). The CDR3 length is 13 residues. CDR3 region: CAWAQGLNTEAFF. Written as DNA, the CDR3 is TGTGCCTGGGCGCAGGGGTTGAACACTGAAGCTTTCTTT.

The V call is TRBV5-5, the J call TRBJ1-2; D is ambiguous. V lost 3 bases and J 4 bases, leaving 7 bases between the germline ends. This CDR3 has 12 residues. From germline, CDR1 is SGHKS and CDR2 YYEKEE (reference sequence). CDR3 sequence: CASSSGLYGYTF. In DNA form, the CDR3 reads TGTGCCAGCAGCTCCGGACTCTATGGCTACACCTTC.

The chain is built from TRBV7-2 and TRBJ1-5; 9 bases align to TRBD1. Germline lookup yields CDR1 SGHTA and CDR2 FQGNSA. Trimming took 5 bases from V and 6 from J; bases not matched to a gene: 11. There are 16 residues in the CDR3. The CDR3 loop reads CASSANTGGAGQPQHF. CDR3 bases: TGTGCCAGCAGCGCCAACACAGGGGGCGCGGGTCAGCCCCAGCATTTT. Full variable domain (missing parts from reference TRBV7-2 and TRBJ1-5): GAGVSQSPSNKVTEKGKDVELRCDPISGHTALYWYRQSLGQGLEFLIYFQGNSAPDKSGLPSDRFSAERTGGSVSTLTIQRTQQEDSAVYLCASSANTGGAGQPQHFGDGTRLSIL.

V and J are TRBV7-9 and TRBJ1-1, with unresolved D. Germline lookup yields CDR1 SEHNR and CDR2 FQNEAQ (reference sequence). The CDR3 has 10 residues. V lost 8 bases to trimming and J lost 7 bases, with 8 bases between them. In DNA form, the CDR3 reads TGTGCCAGCGTAGCCAGTGAAGCTTTCTTT. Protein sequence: CASVASEAFF.

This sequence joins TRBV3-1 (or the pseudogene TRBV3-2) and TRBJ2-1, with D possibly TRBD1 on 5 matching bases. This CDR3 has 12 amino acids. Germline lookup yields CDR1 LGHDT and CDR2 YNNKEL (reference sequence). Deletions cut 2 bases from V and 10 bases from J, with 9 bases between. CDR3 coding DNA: TGTGCCAGCAGCCAATTTAAGGGGGAGCAGTTCTTC. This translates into CASSQFKGEQFF.

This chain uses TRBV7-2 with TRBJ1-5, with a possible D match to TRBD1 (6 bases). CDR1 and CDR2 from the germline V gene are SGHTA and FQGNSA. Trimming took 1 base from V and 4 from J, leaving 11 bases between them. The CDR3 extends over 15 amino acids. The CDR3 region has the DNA TGTGCCAGCAGCTTAGTATCGGACAGTAATCAGCCCCAGCATTTT. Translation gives CASSLVSDSNQPQHF.

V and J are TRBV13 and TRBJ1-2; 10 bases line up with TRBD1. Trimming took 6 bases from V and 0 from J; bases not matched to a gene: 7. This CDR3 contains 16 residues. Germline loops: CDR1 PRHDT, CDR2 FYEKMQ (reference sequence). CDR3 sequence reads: CASRGQGLGANYGYTF. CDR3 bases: TGTGCCAGCAGGGGACAGGGGTTAGGGGCTAACTATGGCTACACCTTC.

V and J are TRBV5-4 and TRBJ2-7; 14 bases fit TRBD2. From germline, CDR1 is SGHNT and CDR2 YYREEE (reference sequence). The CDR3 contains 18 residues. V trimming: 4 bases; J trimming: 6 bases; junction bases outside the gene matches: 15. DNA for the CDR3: TGTGCCAGCAGCCCGGGGACTAGCGGGAGTCGATCCCTCGCCGAGCAGTACTTC. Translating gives CASSPGTSGSRSLAEQYF.

CDR3 DNA: TGTGCCAGCTCGAACTCACCTGGTCCAGGGGTGATAGCGGGAGGGCCCTACGAGCAGTACTTC. Its protein product is CASSNSPGPGVIAGGPYEQYF. The chain carries TRBV18 and TRBJ2-7; 11 bases fit TRBD2. This CDR3 spans 21 amino acids. The germline CDR1 and CDR2 sequences are KGHSH and LQKENI. J lost 2 bases, V lost 6 bases, and 24 bases had no gene match.

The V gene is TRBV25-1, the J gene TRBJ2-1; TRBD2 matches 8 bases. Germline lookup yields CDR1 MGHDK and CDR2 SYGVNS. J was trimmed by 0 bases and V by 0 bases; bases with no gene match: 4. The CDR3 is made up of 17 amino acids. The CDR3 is CASSEYESGSSYNEQFF. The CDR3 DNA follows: TGTGCCAGCAGTGAATACGAGAGCGGGAGCTCCTACAATGAGCAGTTCTTC.

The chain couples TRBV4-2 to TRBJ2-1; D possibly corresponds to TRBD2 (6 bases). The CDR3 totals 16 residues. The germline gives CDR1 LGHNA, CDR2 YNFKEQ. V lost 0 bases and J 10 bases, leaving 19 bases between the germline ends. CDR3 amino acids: CASSQDTASARREQFF. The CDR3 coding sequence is TGTGCCAGCAGCCAAGATACGGCTAGCGCCCGTAGGGAGCAGTTCTTC.

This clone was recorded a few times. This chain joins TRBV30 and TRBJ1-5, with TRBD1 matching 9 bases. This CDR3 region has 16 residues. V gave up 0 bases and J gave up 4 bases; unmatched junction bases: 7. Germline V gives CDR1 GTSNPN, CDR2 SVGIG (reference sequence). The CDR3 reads CAWSVPGTGWNQPQHF. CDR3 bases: TGTGCCTGGAGTGTACCTGGGACAGGGTGGAATCAGCCCCAGCATTTT.

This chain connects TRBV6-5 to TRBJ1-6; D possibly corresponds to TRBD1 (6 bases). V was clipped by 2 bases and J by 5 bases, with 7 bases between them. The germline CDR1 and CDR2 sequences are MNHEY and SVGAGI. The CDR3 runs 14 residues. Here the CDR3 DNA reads TGTGCCAGCAGTTACGCAGGGGATAATTCACCCCTCCACTTT. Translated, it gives CASSYAGDNSPLHF.